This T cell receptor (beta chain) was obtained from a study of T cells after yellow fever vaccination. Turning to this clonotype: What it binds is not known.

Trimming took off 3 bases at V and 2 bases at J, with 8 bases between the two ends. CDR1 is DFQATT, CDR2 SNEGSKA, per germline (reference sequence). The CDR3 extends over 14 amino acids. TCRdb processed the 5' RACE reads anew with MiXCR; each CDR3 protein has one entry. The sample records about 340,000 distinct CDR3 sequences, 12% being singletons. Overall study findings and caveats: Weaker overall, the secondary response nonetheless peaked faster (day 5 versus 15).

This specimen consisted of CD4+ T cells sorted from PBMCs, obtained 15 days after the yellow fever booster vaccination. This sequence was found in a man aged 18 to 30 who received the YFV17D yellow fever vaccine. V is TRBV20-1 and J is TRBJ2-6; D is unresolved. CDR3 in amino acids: CSARTITGANVLTF. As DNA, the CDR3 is TGCAGTGCTAGGACGATTACTGGGGCCAACGTCCTGACTTTC.